This T cell receptor beta chain is from a study of long-term antiretroviral therapy in people with HIV. Trimming took off 2 bases at V and 5 bases at J, with 9 bases between the two ends. The CDR3 has 13 amino acids. Germline-derived CDR1 and CDR2 are SGHVS and FNYEAQ. Runs used v3.0 of the immunoSEQ assay and were done at survey level. The protocol was immunoSEQ multiplex PCR, while the TCRdb copy is restricted to in-frame clones and leaves out a portion. The sample has roughly 20,000 clones; more than 70% are singletons. The sequencing used unsorted PBMCs, collected 2.3 years after starting antiretroviral therapy. The V and J genes are TRBV7-6 and TRBJ2-5; D is unclear. This TCR was recovered from a man aged 55 to 70 with HIV. The CDR3 sequence is CASSLLVWETQYF. In DNA form, the CDR3 reads TGTGCCAGCAGCTTATTAGTCTGGGAGACCCAGTACTTC.